The present T cell receptor beta chain was sequenced within a study of early T cells in non-severe SARS-CoV-2 infection. Findings and caveats of the study: Sequences matched to VDJdb favored anti-spike CD8 responses, while private and CD4 specificities were missed.

The V end lost 0 bases, the J end lost 3 bases, and 12 bases lay between the germline ends. The CDR3 has 15 residues. Concerning this clonotype: The antigen is not known.

Unique molecular identifiers tagged individual cDNA molecules. TCRdb reprocessed the 5' RACE reads via MiXCR and lists one record per CDR3 protein. The sample holds approximately 65,000 distinct CDR3 sequences, approximately 15% seen once. The sequencing sample was made of whole blood. The sequence was obtained from an adult who was a healthcare worker with PCR-confirmed SARS-CoV-2 infection or an uninfected control (not recorded which). V usage is TRBV12-3 or TRBV12-4 and J usage is TRBJ2-7; D not certain. This CDR3 reads CASSLAFPLYYEQYF. The CDR3 nucleotides read TGTGCCAGCAGTTTAGCCTTCCCTCTATACTACGAGCAGTACTTC.